Listed here are 15 T cell receptor beta chains from one sample, sequenced in a study of lymphopenia after photon versus proton radiotherapy (dated by TCRdb to between 2018 and 2020). The library was built by means of the immunoSEQ multiplex PCR assay. TCRdb provides this immuneACCESS table in a form limited to in-frame rearrangements. Some clones are lacking; in checked studies, under half of them reflect an unresolved V gene, and why the rest are absent is not known. This sample lists 25,000 to 35,000 clones; 85% to 90% were detected once. Less than 7% of the sample is in the top ten clones. Specimen: peripheral blood, collected from a patient treated with photon-based radiotherapy. These receptors were taken from a woman aged 45 to 65 with pancreatic cancer.

The V call is TRBV29-1, the J call TRBJ2-5; TRBD2 aligns across 9 bases. The CDR3 totals 15 residues. Losses at the gene ends were 0 bases for V and 1 base for J; bases not matched to a gene: 3. Per germline, CDR1 SQVTM and CDR2 ANQGSEA. CDR3 DNA: TGCAGCGTTGAAGATACTAGCGGGTTCCAAGAGACCCAGTACTTC. This gives the protein CSVEDTSGFQETQYF.

The chain recombines TRBV2 with TRBJ1-5; no clear D. CDR1 SNHLY and CDR2 FYNNEI come from the germline V gene. The CDR3 contains 15 residues. The V gene lost 4 bases and the J gene lost 0 bases, with 10 bases spanning the gap. The DNA for the CDR3 is TGTGCCAGCAGTGTCTCTGTAACTAGCAATCAGCCCCAGCATTTT. Encoded protein: CASSVSVTSNQPQHF.

The V call is TRBV10-3, the J call TRBJ2-7; 7 bases map to TRBD1. Trimming cost V 4 bases and J 0 bases; bases outside gene matches: 3. Germline values: CDR1 ENHRY, CDR2 SYGVKD. The CDR3 is made up of 14 amino acids. The CDR3 protein is CAISAGDSSYEQYF. The CDR3 DNA sequence: TGTGCCATCAGTGCCGGGGACAGCTCCTACGAGCAGTACTTC.

Written as DNA, the CDR3 is TGTGCCAGCAGCCCCGGCGGGCCTACTAACAATGAGCAGTTCTTC. It is translated as CASSPGGPTNNEQFF. The V call is TRBV7-2, the J call TRBJ2-1; maybe TRBD2 (5 bases). V was pared by 5 bases and J by 5 bases, with 16 bases between. The CDR3 is 15 amino acids. The germline gives CDR1 SGHTA, CDR2 FQGNSA.

The rearrangement links TRBV7-2 to TRBJ1-2, with D possibly matching TRBD1 (6 bases). Germline CDR1 SGHTA, CDR2 FQGNSA. The CDR3 loop spans 14 amino acids. V shed 1 base and J shed 8 bases, with 14 bases lying between them. The DNA for the CDR3 is TGTGCCAGCAGCTTAGAACCGGGGACAAGGGGCTACACCTTC. Encoded protein: CASSLEPGTRGYTF.

The V gene is TRBV11-2, the J gene TRBJ2-3; D is undetermined. The V and J ends lost 5 bases and 2 bases respectively, with 14 bases between them. Germline CDR1 is SGHAT and CDR2 is FQNNGV. This CDR3 contains 15 residues. This CDR3 is CASSPVGRNTDTQYF. The CDR3, as DNA: TGTGCCAGCAGCCCCGTGGGAAGAAACACAGATACGCAGTATTTT.

This clone was observed a few times. This chain links TRBV19 with TRBJ2-1; 8 nucleotides align to TRBD2. The CDR3 runs 12 residues. The germline CDR1 and CDR2 sequences are LNHDA and SQIVND (reference sequence). J was trimmed by 13 bases and V by 7 bases; bases with no gene match: 9. Here the CDR3 reads CASNPPREDQFF. DNA for the CDR3: TGTGCCAGTAACCCTCCGCGGGAGGACCAGTTCTTC.

This sequence joins TRBV14 and TRBJ1-1; D not resolved. Germline V gives CDR1 SGHDN, CDR2 FVKESK. The V end lost 1 base, the J end lost 2 bases, and 17 bases lay between the germline ends. The CDR3 is made up of 17 amino acids. The CDR3 loop reads CASSQVESPRPNTEAFF. Written as DNA, the CDR3 is TGTGCCAGCAGCCAAGTGGAGAGCCCCCGGCCTAACACTGAAGCTTTCTTT.

CDR3 bases: TGTGCCAGCAGCCAAGAGGCCACGCAGTATTTT. It specifies CASSQEATQYF. The J gene is TRBJ2-3, the V gene TRBV7-2; D not certain. Trimming took off 5 bases at V and 9 bases at J, with 9 bases between the two ends. The CDR3 consists of 11 residues. In germline, CDR1 is SGHTA, CDR2 FQGNSA.

This sequence joins TRBV7-2 and TRBJ1-5; TRBD1 is a possible D gene (6 bases). CDR3 length: 13 residues. Trimming removed 5 bases at V and 4 bases at J, with 9 bases between. Germline CDR1 is SGHTA and CDR2 is FQGNSA. CDR3 in DNA: TGTGCCAGCAGCCGACAGGAGAATCAGCCCCAGCATTTT. Translating it yields CASSRQENQPQHF.

The V call is TRBV30, the J call TRBJ2-3; D perhaps matches TRBD2 (5 bases). This CDR3 region has 16 residues. Per germline, CDR1 GTSNPN and CDR2 SVGIG (reference sequence). V lost 2 bases and J 3 bases, leaving 18 bases between the germline ends. The CDR3 nucleotides are TGTGCCTGGAGTCTCCTGCGGGCAGCGCCTACAGATACGCAGTATTTT. It translates to CAWSLLRAAPTDTQYF.

J is TRBJ1-1 and V is TRBV19, with D uncertain. This CDR3 contains 13 residues. With 1 base removed from V and 6 bases from J, the gap between germline ends came to 9 bases. Germline V gene data show CDR1 as LNHDA and CDR2 as SQIVND (reference sequence). CDR3 residues: CASSIALHAEAFF. CDR3 bases: TGTGCCAGTAGTATAGCCTTGCACGCTGAAGCTTTCTTT.

This chain connects TRBV7-9 to TRBJ1-1; possibly TRBD1 for D (5 bases). Germline lookup yields CDR1 SEHNR and CDR2 FQNEAQ (reference sequence). The V end lost 1 base, the J end lost 4 bases, and 10 bases lay between the germline ends. The CDR3 has 14 amino acids. In nucleotides, the CDR3 is TGTGCCAGCAGCTTAGAACAGGCACGCACTGAAGCTTTCTTT. It specifies CASSLEQARTEAFF.

This chain connects TRBV6-6 to TRBJ1-6; D perhaps matches TRBD1 (5 bases). This CDR3 has 14 amino acids. CDR1 is MNHNY, CDR2 SVGAGI, per germline (reference sequence). V lost 0 bases and J lost 6, with 6 bases in between. The CDR3 region has the DNA TGTGCCAGCAGTTACTCTGACAGTAATTCACCCCTCCACTTT. Translating gives CASSYSDSNSPLHF.

This clone was picked up one time. The chain combines TRBV5-6 with TRBJ1-1, with D perhaps matching TRBD1 (6 bases). Germline CDR1 SGHDT, CDR2 YYEEEE. CDR3 length equals 17 residues. Between the trimmed V and J ends, which lost 0 bases and 1 base, there was a span of 16 bases. The CDR3 DNA reads as TGTGCCAGCAGCTTGGTGGGGATAGGGGGTGCGAACACTGAAGCTTTCTTT. Its protein is CASSLVGIGGANTEAFF.